Shown below are 21 T cell receptor beta chains from a single sample sequenced in a study of control samples from healthy donors and cancer patients. TCRdb's copy holds only in-frame clones and misses some; the assay was immunoSEQ multiplex PCR. The sample carries 20,000 or so clones, 88% recorded once. Sequenced input: PBMCs. The receptors originated from a woman in her sixties with head and neck cancer.

This clone was recorded a few times. The chain links TRBV15 to TRBJ2-2, with D possibly being TRBD2 (6 bases). Germline CDR1 LNHNV, CDR2 YYDKDF (reference sequence). The CDR3 runs 16 residues. V dropped 5 bases and J dropped 1 base, with 14 bases sitting between them. The CDR3 coding sequence is TGTGCCACCAGCCGAGGTCAAGCGGGGAACACCGGGGAGCTGTTTTTT. It yields the protein CATSRGQAGNTGELFF.

The chain has TRBV6-5 and TRBJ2-1, with TRBD2 identical over 7 bases. V shed 11 bases, J shed 0 bases, and the junction held 7 bases outside the gene matches. Germline-derived CDR1 and CDR2 are MNHEY and SVGAGI. This CDR3 has 14 amino acids. Here the CDR3 reads CASKGGSSYNEQFF. Written as DNA, the CDR3 is TGTGCCTCCAAGGGCGGGAGCTCCTACAATGAGCAGTTCTTC.

This sequence joins TRBV3-1 (or the pseudogene TRBV3-2) and TRBJ1-6; perhaps TRBD1 as D (6 bases). The CDR3 sequence is 16 residues long. V was shortened by 6 bases and J by 6 bases, with 18 bases between the two germline ends. In germline, CDR1 is LGHDT, CDR2 YNNKEL (reference sequence). CDR3 in amino acids: CASREMGGSGNSPLHF. For the CDR3, the DNA is TGTGCCAGCAGGGAAATGGGGGGCTCGGGTAATTCACCCCTCCACTTT.

V usage is TRBV6-2 or TRBV6-3 and J usage is TRBJ2-1, with 7 bases lining up with TRBD2. After removal of 5 bases from V and 6 bases from J, the junction contained 4 bases not matched to a gene. The CDR3 is 13 amino acids. CDR1 MNHEY and CDR2 SVGEGT come from the germline V gene. CDR3 region: CASSTTGGNEQFF. The CDR3 DNA sequence: TGTGCCAGCAGTACGACGGGGGGCAATGAGCAGTTCTTC.

The gene calls are TRBV30 and TRBJ1-6; 9 nucleotides agree with TRBD1. The CDR3 covers 15 residues. In germline, CDR1 is GTSNPN, CDR2 SVGIG (reference sequence). V was clipped by 4 bases and J by 9 bases; unmatched bases: 10. The CDR3 nucleotides are TGTGCCTGGAAGCGGGACAGGGTAGGGAGTTCACCCCTCCACTTT. Translated, it gives CAWKRDRVGSSPLHF. Looking up the rest from reference TRBV30 and TRBJ1-6 gives the full variable domain: SQTIHQWPATLVQPVGSPLSLECTVEGTSNPNLYWYRQAAGRGLQLLFYSVGIGQISSEVPQNLSASRPQDRQFILSSKKLLLSDSGFYLCAWKRDRVGSSPLHFGNGTRLTVT.

The chain is built from TRBV7-9 and TRBJ1-6; D ambiguous. Deletions cut 5 bases from V and 13 bases from J, with 12 bases between. The CDR3 spans 12 residues. From germline, CDR1 is SEHNR and CDR2 FQNEAQ (reference sequence). The CDR3 loop is CASSPQETPLHF. DNA of the CDR3: TGTGCCAGCAGCCCACAAGAAACCCCCCTCCACTTT.

V is TRBV7-2 and J is TRBJ1-5, with a tentative D call TRBD1 (5 bases). This CDR3 comprises 13 residues. V was shortened by 5 bases and J by 6 bases, with 11 bases between the two germline ends. Germline CDR1 SGHTA, CDR2 FQGNSA. As DNA, the CDR3 is TGTGCCAGCAGCCAGGGTGGAAGTCAGCCCCAGCATTTT. The encoded protein is CASSQGGSQPQHF.

The chain has TRBV6-6 and TRBJ2-7, with D maybe TRBD2 (8 bases). Germline lookup yields CDR1 MNHNY and CDR2 SVGAGI (reference sequence). V lost 6 bases to trimming and J lost 1 base, with 37 bases between them. This CDR3 region has 22 residues. CDR3 sequence: CASSSGQAGLVRFSSRSYEQYF. In DNA form, the CDR3 reads TGTGCCAGCAGCTCCGGACAGGCGGGACTAGTTAGGTTCTCAAGTCGGTCCTACGAGCAGTACTTC.

The gene calls are TRBV7-9 and TRBJ2-2; D perhaps matches TRBD2 (5 bases). The CDR3 has 15 residues. With 5 bases removed from V and 4 bases from J, the gap between germline ends came to 14 bases. Germline CDR1 reads SEHNR; CDR2 reads FQNEAQ (reference sequence). This chain's CDR3 is CASSVETGITGELFF. The CDR3 nucleotides read TGTGCCAGCAGCGTAGAGACGGGGATCACCGGGGAGCTGTTTTTT.

V gene TRBV3-1 (or the pseudogene TRBV3-2) combines with J gene TRBJ1-2; D gene unclear. This CDR3 is built from 15 residues. Germline-derived CDR1 and CDR2 are LGHDT and YNNKEL (reference sequence). Trimming left V 0 bases short and J 4 bases short, with 12 bases between. The CDR3 region is CASSQDWGLPYGYTF. CDR3 coding DNA: TGTGCCAGCAGCCAAGATTGGGGTCTGCCCTATGGCTACACCTTC.

The rearrangement joins TRBV27 to TRBJ2-1; 9 bases match TRBD1. The CDR3 covers 15 residues. Looked up from germline, CDR1 is MNHEY and CDR2 is SMNVEV (reference sequence). Trimming removed 6 bases from V and 2 bases from J; junction bases left unmatched: 5. CDR3 residues: CASSATGGTYNEQFF. The CDR3 nucleotides read TGTGCCAGCAGCGCGACAGGGGGAACCTACAATGAGCAGTTCTTC.

This chain joins TRBV9 and TRBJ1-6; D unresolved. There are 14 residues in the CDR3. Germline values: CDR1 SGDLS, CDR2 YYNGEE. V lost 3 bases and J lost 6, with 10 bases in between. The CDR3 reads CASSGEWGNSPLHF. In DNA form, the CDR3 reads TGTGCCAGCAGCGGAGAGTGGGGTAATTCACCCCTCCACTTT.

This clone was observed a handful of times. This rearrangement joins TRBV28 to TRBJ1-1; D gene ambiguous. Trimming left V 6 bases short and J 1 base short, with 9 bases between. The CDR3 length is 13 residues. The germline gives CDR1 MDHEN, CDR2 SYDVKM. Written as DNA, the CDR3 is TGTGCCAGCAGGAACAACAGGAACACTGAAGCTTTCTTT. Translating gives CASRNNRNTEAFF.

The chain carries TRBV3-1 (or the pseudogene TRBV3-2) and TRBJ1-1, with D unresolved. Between the trimmed V and J ends, which lost 5 bases and 5 bases, there was a span of 18 bases. The CDR3 runs to 15 residues. Germline V CDR1 and CDR2: LGHDT, YNNKEL (reference sequence). The CDR3 here is CASSLRSPSQTEAFF. The CDR3 DNA sequence: TGTGCCAGCAGCTTAAGATCCCCCTCCCAGACTGAAGCTTTCTTT.

Comments on this clone: Distinct nucleotide sequences in the sample also encode this CDR3. This chain connects TRBV3-1 (or the pseudogene TRBV3-2) to TRBJ2-7; 8 bases are shared with TRBD1. Germline-derived CDR1 and CDR2 are LGHDT and YNNKEL (reference sequence). This CDR3 is built from 17 residues. V gave up 0 bases and J gave up 0 bases; unmatched junction bases: 7. The CDR3 nucleotides are TGTGCCAGCAGCCAAGATTCAGGGGGCGTTAACTCCTACGAGCAGTACTTC. Its protein is CASSQDSGGVNSYEQYF.

This clone was seen a single time. The J gene is TRBJ2-1, the V gene TRBV5-1; 10 bases map to TRBD2. V dropped 6 bases and J dropped 7; count of bases not matched to a gene: 13. This CDR3 region has 16 residues. Germline CDR1 SGHRS, CDR2 YFSETQ. CDR3 residues: CASTSDLAGVGNEQFF. The CDR3 coding sequence is TGCGCCAGCACCTCCGATCTAGCGGGAGTTGGGAATGAGCAGTTCTTC.

The chain employs TRBV7-8 and TRBJ2-7, with D perhaps TRBD1 (7 bases). From germline, CDR1 is SGHVS and CDR2 FQNEAQ. This CDR3 region has 17 residues. V dropped 5 bases and J dropped 0 bases, with 20 bases sitting between them. The CDR3 nucleotides are TGTGCCAGCAGCCCCATGGCGGGACAGCCCGTCTCCTACGAGCAGTACTTC. Amino acid sequence: CASSPMAGQPVSYEQYF.

The chain couples TRBV15 to TRBJ2-7; D gene ambiguous. Per the germline V gene, CDR1 is LNHNV and CDR2 is YYDKDF (reference sequence). The CDR3 has 12 residues. V was trimmed by 3 bases and J by 3 bases, leaving 6 bases between them. This chain's CDR3 is CATSRRNYEQYF. The CDR3 nucleotides read TGTGCCACCAGCAGGAGAAACTACGAGCAGTACTTC. The full variable domain, rest sourced from reference TRBV15 and TRBJ2-7, is DAMVIQNPRYQVTQFGKPVTLSCSQTLNHNVMYWYQQKSSQAPKLLFHYYDKDFNNEADTPDNFQSRRPNTSFCFLDIRSPGLGDTAMYLCATSRRNYEQYFGPGTRLTVT.

The V and J genes are TRBV27 and TRBJ2-7, with D unclear. This CDR3 has 13 residues. Trimming took 2 bases from V and 2 from J, leaving 7 bases between them. The germline V gene encodes CDR1 MNHEY and CDR2 SMNVEV (reference sequence). CDR3 residues: CASSLAPTYEQYF. The CDR3 DNA follows: TGTGCCAGCAGTTTAGCTCCGACCTACGAGCAGTACTTC.

The chain is built from TRBV5-1 and TRBJ2-1, with 9 nucleotides matching TRBD2. The CDR3 extends over 16 amino acids. The V gene end was trimmed by 0 bases and the J gene end by 9 bases; junction bases not matched to a gene: 10. The germline V gene encodes CDR1 SGHRS and CDR2 YFSETQ. In DNA form, the CDR3 reads TGCGCCAGCAGCTTGGCCGGGACTAGCAGTGGGATTGAGCAGTTCTTC. Amino acid sequence: CASSLAGTSSGIEQFF.

The chain joins TRBV11-2 to TRBJ1-2; 7 nucleotides line up with TRBD1. V lost 3 bases, J lost 5 bases, and 6 bases stayed unmatched. The CDR3 loop spans 14 amino acids. Per germline, CDR1 SGHAT and CDR2 FQNNGV. CDR3 DNA: TGTGCCAGCAGCTTGGCGGGACAGCGGTATGGCTACACCTTC. This translates into CASSLAGQRYGYTF.